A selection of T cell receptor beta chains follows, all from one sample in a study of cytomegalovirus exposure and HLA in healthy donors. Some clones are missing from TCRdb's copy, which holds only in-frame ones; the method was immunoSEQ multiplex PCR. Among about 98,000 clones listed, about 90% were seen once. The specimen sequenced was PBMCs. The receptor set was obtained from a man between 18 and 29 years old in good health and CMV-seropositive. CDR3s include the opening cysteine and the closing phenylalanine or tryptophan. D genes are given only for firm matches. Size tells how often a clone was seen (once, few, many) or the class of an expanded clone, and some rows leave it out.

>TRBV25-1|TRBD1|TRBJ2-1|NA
TGTGCCAGCAGTGCCCCAGACAGGGGCTACAATGAGCAGTTCTTC
CASSAPDRGYNEQFF
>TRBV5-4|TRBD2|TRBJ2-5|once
TGTGCCAGCAGCTTGGAACAGCGGGGGCTCCAAGAGACCCAGTACTTC
CASSLEQRGLQETQYF
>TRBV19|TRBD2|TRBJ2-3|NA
TGTGCCAGTAGTATGAGTAGCGGGGGCACAGATACGCAGTATTTT
CASSMSSGGTDTQYF
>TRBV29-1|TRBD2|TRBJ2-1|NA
TGCAGCGTTGAAATGGAGACTAGCGGGGGGAATGAGCAGTTCTTC
CSVEMETSGGNEQFF
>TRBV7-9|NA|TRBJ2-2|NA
TGTGCCAGCAGCTTAACCGGGAGCAGGGAGCTGTTTTTT
CASSLTGSRELFF
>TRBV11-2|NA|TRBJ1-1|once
TGTGCCAGCAGCTTAGAACGGCTAGAGGACACTGAAGCTTTCTTT
CASSLERLEDTEAFF
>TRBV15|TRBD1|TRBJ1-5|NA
TGTGCCACCAGCGAGGACAGGATTCAGCCCCAGCATTTT
CATSEDRIQPQHF
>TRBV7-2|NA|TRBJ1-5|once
TGTGCCAGCAGCTTATACAGGGATCATCAGCCCCAGCATTTT
CASSLYRDHQPQHF
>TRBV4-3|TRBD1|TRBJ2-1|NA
TGCGCCAGCAGCCAAGATCTGAGACAGGGGGCCACCTACAATGAGCAGTTCTTC
CASSQDLRQGATYNEQFF
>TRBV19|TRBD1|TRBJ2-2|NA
TGTGCCAGTAGTAAGATAGGGGGCGCTTATTGGAACACCGGGGAGCTGTTTTTT
CASSKIGGAYWNTGELFF
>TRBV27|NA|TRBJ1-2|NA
TGTGCCAGCAGTTCGAACAGGGCTGACTTATATGGCTACACCTTC
CASSSNRADLYGYTF
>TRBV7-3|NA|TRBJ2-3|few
TGTGCCAGCAGCCCGACGTGGGGCGGGGACACAGATACGCAGTATTTT
CASSPTWGGDTDTQYF
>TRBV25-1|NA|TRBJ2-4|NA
TGTGCCAGCACCGGGGAAAACATTCAGTACTTC
CASTGENIQYF
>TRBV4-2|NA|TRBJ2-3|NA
TGTGCCAGCAGCGGCGGAGGGGGCCTCTCGCATACGCAGTATTTT
CASSGGGGLSHTQYF
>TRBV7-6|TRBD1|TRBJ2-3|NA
TGTGCCAGCAGCTTAGTAGGCAGGGGGCAGGTCACAGATACGCAGTATTTT
CASSLVGRGQVTDTQYF
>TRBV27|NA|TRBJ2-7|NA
TGTGCCAGCCGGATATCGGGGATTTCCTACGAGCAGTACTTC
CASRISGISYEQYF
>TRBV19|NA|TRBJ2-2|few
TGTGCCAGTAGTACCAGATTTGCCGGGGAGCTGTTTTTT
CASSTRFAGELFF
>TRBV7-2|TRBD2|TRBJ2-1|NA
TGTGCCAGCAGCTTAGCGGGAGGGACCTACAATGAGCAGTTCTTC
CASSLAGGTYNEQFF
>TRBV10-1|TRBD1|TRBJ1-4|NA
TGCGCCAGCAGAGGAGGACAGGGCTGGATTAATGAAAAACTGTTTTTT
CASRGGQGWINEKLFF
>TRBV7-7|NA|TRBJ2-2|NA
TGTGCCAGCAGCCCGGACAGAAACACCGGGGAGCTGTTTTTT
CASSPDRNTGELFF
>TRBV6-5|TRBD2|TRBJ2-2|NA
TGTGCCAGCAGCGGACTAGCGAACACCGGGGAGCTGTTTTTT
CASSGLANTGELFF
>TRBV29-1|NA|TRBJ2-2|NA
TGCAGCGTTTTCGACAGACCCACCGGGGAGCTGTTTTTT
CSVFDRPTGELFF
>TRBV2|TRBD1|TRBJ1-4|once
TGTGCCAGCAGTGAGGACTCGGTCCCCCAGGGGGCTTTAAATGAAAAACTGTTTTTT
CASSEDSVPQGALNEKLFF
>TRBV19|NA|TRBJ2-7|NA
TGTGCCAGTAGTCTCCTGGGCCCCTCCCTCGAGCAGTACTTC
CASSLLGPSLEQYF
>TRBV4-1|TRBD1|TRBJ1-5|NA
TGCGCCAGCAGCCAAGTTCAAAGGACAGGGGCTAATCAGCCCCAGCATTTT
CASSQVQRTGANQPQHF
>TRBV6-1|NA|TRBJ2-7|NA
TGTGCCAGCAGTGACATTGCGCAAGAATCCTACGAGCAGTACTTC
CASSDIAQESYEQYF
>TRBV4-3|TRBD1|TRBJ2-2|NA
TGCGCCAGCAGCCAGGGACCAAGGGGGCCCACCGGGGAGCTGTTTTTT
CASSQGPRGPTGELFF
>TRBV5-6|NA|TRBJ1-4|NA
TGTGCCAGCAGCGACGGGACTGTTGAAAAACTGTTTTTT
CASSDGTVEKLFF
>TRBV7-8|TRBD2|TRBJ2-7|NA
TGTGCCAGCAGCTTAGGGGGACTAGCGGTCTACGAGCAGTACTTC
CASSLGGLAVYEQYF
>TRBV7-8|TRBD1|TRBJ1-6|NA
TGTGCCAGCAGCTTAGGGGACAGCTATAATTCACCCCTCCACTTT
CASSLGDSYNSPLHF
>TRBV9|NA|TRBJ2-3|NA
TGTGCCAGCAGCGTAGTTGACACCTCCCCAGATACGCAGTATTTT
CASSVVDTSPDTQYF